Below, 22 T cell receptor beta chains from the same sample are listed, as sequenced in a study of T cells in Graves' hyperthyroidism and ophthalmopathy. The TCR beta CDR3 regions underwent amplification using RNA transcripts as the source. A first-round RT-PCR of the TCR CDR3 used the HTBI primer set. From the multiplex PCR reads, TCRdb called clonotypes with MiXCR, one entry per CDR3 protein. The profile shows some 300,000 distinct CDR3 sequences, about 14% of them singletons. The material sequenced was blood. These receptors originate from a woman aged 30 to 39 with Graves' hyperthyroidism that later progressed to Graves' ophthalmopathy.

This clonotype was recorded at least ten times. The CDR3 sequence: CSARASGTYEQYF. The CDR3 coding sequence is TGCAGTGCTAGAGCTAGCGGGACCTACGAGCAGTACTTC. The chain has TRBV20-1 and TRBJ2-7, with TRBD2 matching over 9 bases. The V gene end was trimmed by 1 base and the J gene end by 2 bases; junction bases not matched to a gene: 0. The germline gives CDR1 DFQATT, CDR2 SNEGSKA (reference sequence). This CDR3 is built from 13 residues.

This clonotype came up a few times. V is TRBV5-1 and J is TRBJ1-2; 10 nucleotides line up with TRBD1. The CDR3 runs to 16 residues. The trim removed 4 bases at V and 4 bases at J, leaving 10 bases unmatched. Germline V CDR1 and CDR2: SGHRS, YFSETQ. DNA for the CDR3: TGCGCCAGCAGCGGTGGACAGGGGGGGGCCAGCTATGGCTACACCTTC. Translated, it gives CASSGGQGGASYGYTF.

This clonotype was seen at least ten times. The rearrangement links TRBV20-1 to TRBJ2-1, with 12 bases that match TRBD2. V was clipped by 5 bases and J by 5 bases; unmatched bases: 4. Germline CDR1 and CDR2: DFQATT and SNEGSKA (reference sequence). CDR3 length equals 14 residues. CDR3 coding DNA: TGCAGTGCTCTGACTAGCGGGAGTAACAATGAGCAGTTCTTC. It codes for CSALTSGSNNEQFF.

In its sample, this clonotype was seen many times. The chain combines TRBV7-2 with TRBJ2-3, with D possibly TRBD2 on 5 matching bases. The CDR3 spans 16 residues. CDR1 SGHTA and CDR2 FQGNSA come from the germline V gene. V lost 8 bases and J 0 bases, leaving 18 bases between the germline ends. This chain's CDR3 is CASSYVGQRSTDTQYF. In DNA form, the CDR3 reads TGTGCCAGCTCATACGTTGGCCAGCGGAGCACAGATACGCAGTATTTT.

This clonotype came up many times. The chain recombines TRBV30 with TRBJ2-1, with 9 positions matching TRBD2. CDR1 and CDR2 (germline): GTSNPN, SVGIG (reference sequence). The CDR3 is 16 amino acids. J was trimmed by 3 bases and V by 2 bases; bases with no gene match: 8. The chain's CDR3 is CAWSPPLAGLYNEQFF. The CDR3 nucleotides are TGTGCCTGGAGTCCGCCACTAGCGGGCCTCTACAATGAGCAGTTCTTC.

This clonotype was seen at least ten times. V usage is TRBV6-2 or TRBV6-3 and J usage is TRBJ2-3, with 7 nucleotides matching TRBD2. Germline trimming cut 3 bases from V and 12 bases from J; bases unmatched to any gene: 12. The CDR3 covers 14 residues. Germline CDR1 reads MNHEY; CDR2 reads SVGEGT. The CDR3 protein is CASSYVSRTSTQYF. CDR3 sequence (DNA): TGTGCCAGCAGTTATGTATCCCGGACTAGTACCCAGTATTTT.

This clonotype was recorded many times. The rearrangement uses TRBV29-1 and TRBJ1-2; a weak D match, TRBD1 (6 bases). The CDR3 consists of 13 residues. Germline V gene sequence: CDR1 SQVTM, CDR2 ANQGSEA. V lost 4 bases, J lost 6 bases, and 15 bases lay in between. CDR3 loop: CSVGPQGLDGYTF. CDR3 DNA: TGCAGCGTTGGCCCCCAGGGGCTGGATGGCTACACCTTC.

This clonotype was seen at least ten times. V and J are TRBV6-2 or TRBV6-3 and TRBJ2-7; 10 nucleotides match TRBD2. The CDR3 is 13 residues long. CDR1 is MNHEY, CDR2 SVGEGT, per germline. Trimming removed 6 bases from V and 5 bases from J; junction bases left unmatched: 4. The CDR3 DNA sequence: TGTGCCAGCAGCGCCGGACTAGCGGACGAGCAGTACTTC. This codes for CASSAGLADEQYF.

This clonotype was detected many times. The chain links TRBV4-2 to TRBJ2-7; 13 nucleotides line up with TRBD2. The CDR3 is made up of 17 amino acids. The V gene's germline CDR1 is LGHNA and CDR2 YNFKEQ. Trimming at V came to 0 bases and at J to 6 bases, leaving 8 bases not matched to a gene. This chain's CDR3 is CASSQDSPTSGRPEQYF. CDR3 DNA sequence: TGTGCCAGCAGCCAAGATAGTCCGACTAGCGGGAGGCCCGAGCAGTACTTC.

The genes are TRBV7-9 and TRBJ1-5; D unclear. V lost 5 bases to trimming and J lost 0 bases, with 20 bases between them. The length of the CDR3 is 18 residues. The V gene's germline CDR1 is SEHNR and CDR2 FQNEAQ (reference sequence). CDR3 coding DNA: TGTGCCAGCAGCCCAACCCCAGGAGGGCCGAATAGCAATCAGCCCCAGCATTTT. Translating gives CASSPTPGGPNSNQPQHF.

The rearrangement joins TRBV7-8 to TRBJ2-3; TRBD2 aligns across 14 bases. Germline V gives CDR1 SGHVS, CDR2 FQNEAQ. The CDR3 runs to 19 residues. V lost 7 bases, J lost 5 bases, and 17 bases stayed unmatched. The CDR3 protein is CASTQGRLGLAGVGDTQYF. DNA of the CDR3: TGTGCCAGCACCCAAGGGCGCCTGGGACTAGCGGGAGTTGGAGATACGCAGTATTTT.

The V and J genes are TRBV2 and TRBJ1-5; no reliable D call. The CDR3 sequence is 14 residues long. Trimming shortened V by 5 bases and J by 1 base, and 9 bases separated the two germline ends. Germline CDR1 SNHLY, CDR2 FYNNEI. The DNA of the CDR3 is TGTGCCAGCAGTATAGGAGGGAGCAATCAGCCCCAGCATTTT. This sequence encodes CASSIGGSNQPQHF.

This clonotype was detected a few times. In DNA form, the CDR3 reads TGTGCCAGCAGTTGGACAGGGGTAGAGAACACCGGGGAGCTGTTTTTT. This encodes CASSWTGVENTGELFF. This chain uses TRBV6-9 with TRBJ2-2, with 9 nucleotides matching TRBD1. With V trimmed by 4 bases and J by 1 base, 4 bases remained unmatched. CDR3 length: 16 residues. The germline gives CDR1 MNHGY, CDR2 SVAAGI.

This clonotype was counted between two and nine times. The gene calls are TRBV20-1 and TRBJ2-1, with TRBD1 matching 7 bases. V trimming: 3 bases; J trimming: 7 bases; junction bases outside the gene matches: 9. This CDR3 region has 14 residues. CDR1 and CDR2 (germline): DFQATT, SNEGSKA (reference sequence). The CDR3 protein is CSASEGARMNEQFF. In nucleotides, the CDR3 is TGCAGTGCTAGTGAGGGGGCGAGGATGAATGAGCAGTTCTTC.

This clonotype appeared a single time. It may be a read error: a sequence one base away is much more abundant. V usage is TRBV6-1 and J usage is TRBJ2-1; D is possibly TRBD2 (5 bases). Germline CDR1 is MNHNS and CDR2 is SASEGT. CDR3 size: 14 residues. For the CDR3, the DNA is TGTGCCAGCAGCCCACTAGTGAGGTACAATGAGCAGCTCTTC. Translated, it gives CASSPLVRYNEQLF.

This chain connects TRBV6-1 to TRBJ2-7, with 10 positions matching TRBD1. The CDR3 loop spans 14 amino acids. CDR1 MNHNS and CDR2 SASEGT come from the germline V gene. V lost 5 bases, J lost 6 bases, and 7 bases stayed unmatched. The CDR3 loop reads CASSPGQGSREQYF. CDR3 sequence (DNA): TGTGCCAGCAGTCCGGGACAGGGGTCTCGCGAGCAGTACTTC.

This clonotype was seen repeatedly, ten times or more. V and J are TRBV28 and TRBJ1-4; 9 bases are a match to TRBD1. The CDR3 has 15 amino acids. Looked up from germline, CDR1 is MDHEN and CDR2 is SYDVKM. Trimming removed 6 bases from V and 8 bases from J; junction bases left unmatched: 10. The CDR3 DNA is TGTGCCAGCAGATCCCAGACAGGGGGAAGGGAAAAACTGTTTTTT. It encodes CASRSQTGGREKLFF.

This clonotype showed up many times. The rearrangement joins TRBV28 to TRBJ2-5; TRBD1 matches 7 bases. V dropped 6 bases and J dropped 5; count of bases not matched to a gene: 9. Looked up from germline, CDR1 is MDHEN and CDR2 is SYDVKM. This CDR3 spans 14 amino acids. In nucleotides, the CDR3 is TGTGCCAGCAGCTCCGAGGGGGCGGGTGAGACCCAGTACTTC. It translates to CASSSEGAGETQYF.

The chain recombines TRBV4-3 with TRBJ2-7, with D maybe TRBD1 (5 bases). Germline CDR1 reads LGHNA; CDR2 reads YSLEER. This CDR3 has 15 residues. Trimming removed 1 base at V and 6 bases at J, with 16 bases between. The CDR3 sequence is CASSQVTDRVGEQYF. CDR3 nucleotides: TGCGCCAGCAGCCAAGTAACTGACAGAGTAGGCGAGCAGTACTTC.

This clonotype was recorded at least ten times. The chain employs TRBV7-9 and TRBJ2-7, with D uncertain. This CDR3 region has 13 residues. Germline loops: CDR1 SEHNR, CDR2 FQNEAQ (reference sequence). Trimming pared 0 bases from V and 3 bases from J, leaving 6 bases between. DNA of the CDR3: TGTGCCAGCAGCTTAGCCCTGGACTACGAGCAGTACTTC. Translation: CASSLALDYEQYF.

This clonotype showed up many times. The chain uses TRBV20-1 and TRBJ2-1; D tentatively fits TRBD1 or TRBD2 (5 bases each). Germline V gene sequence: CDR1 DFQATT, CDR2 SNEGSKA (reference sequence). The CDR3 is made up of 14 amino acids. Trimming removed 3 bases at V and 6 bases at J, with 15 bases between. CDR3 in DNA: TGCAGTGCTAGGGGGGTAACTGCTTCCAATGAGCAGTTCTTC. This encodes CSARGVTASNEQFF.

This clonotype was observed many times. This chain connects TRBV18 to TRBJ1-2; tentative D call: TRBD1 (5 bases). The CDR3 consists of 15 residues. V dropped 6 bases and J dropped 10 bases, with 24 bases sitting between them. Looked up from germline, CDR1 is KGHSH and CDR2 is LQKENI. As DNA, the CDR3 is TGTGCCAGCTCCCTCATAGAGGGACGGAGTCGCGACTACACCTTC. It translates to CASSLIEGRSRDYTF.